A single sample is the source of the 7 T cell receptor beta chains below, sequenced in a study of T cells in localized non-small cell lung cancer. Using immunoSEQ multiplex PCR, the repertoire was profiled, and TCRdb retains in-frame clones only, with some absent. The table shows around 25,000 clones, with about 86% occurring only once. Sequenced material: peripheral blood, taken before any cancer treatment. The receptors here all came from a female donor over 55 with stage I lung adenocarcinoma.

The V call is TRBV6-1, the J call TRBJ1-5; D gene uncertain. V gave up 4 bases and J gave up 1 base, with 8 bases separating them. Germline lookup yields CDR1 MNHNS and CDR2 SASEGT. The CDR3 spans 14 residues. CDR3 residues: CASSVVSSNQPQHF. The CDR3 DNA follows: TGTGCCAGCAGTGTCGTCTCAAGCAATCAGCCCCAGCATTTT.

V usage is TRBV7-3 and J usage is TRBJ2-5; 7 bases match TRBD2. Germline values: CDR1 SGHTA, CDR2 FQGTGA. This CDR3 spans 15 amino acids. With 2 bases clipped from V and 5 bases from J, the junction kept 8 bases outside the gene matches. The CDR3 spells CASSLGAGAAETQYF. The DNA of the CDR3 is TGTGCCAGCAGCTTAGGGGCGGGAGCGGCGGAGACCCAGTACTTC.

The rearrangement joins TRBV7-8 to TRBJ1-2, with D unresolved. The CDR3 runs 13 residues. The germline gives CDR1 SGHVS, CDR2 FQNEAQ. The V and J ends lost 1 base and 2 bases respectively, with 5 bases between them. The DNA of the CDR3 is TGTGCCAGCAGCTTAGGCGTAAACTATGGCTACACCTTC. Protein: CASSLGVNYGYTF.

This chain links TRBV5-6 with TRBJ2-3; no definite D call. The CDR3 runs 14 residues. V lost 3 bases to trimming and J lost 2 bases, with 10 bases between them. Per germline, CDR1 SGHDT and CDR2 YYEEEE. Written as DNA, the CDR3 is TGTGCCAGCAGCTCCACCCTCTTCACAGATACGCAGTATTTT. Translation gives CASSSTLFTDTQYF.

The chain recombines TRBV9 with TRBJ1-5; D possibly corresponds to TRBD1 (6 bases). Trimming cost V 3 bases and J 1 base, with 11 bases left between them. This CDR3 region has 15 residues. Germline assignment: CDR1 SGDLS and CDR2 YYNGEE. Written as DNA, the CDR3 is TGTGCCAGCAGCGCCCAAGGGGGGAGCAATCAGCCCCAGCATTTT. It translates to CASSAQGGSNQPQHF.

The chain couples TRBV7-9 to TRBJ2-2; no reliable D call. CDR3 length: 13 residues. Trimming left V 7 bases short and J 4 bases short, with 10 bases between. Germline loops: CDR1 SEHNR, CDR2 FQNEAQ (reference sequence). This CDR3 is CASTSRSTGELFF. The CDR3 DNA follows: TGTGCCAGCACAAGTCGTTCCACCGGGGAGCTGTTTTTT.

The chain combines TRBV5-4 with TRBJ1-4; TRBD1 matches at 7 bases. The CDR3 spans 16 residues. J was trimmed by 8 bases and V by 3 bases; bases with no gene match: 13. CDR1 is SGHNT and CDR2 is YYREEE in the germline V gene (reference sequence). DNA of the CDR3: TGTGCCAGCAGCTCCGGGACCGACAGGGTCTACGAAAAACTGTTTTTT. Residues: CASSSGTDRVYEKLFF.